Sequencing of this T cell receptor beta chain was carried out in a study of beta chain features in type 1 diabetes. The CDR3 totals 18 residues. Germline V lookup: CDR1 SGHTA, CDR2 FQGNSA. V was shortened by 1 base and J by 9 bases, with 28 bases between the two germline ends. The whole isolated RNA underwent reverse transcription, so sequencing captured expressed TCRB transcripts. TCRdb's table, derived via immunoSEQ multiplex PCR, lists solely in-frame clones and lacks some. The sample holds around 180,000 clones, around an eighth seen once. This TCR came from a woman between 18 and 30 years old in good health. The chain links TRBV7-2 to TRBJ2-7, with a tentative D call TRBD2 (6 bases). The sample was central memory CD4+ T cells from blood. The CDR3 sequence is CASSLVGGARDWREVQYF. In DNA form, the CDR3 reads TGTGCCAGCAGCTTAGTCGGGGGAGCCCGGGACTGGCGAGAGGTGCAGTACTTC.